Sequencing of this T cell receptor beta chain was carried out in a study of T-cell reconstitution after alpha-beta-depleted transplantation in children. The CDR3 extends over 16 amino acids. Germline loops: CDR1 SGHVS, CDR2 FQNEAQ. Unmatched junction bases numbered 12, after V lost 2 bases and J lost 7 bases. This clonotype was counted a few times. Its antigen remains unidentified. Notes on the study in general: By one year post-transplant, T-cell counts and diversity largely arose from T cells that were newly produced.

Preparing the TCRbeta library involved the use of unique molecular identifiers. TCRdb itself ran the PCR reads through MiXCR, one entry per CDR3 protein. The sample includes fewer than 1 million distinct CDR3 sequences, about 15% of them seen just once. This TCR was sampled from a male patient aged 5 to 17 who had a stem cell transplant for acute lymphoblastic leukemia, so the T cells may come from the graft donor. This sequence joins TRBV7-8 and TRBJ2-3, with TRBD2 identical over 7 bases. The sequencing used PBMCs, mostly from graft donor cells, collected 360 days after TCRalphabeta/CD19-depleted stem cell transplant. Here the CDR3 DNA reads TGTGCCAGCAGCTTAAGTTTCTGGCGGGAGATAAATACGCAGTATTTT. It specifies CASSLSFWREINTQYF.